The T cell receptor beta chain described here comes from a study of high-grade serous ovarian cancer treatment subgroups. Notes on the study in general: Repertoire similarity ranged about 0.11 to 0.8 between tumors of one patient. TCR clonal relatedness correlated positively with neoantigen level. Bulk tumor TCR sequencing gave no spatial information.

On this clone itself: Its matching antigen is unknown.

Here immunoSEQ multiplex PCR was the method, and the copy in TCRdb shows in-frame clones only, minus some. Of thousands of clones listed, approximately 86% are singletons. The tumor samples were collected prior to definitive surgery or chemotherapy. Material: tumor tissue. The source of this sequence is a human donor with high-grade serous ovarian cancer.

The CDR3 sequence: CASSPADTQYF. The CDR3 DNA reads as TGTGCCAGCAGCCCCGCAGATACGCAGTATTTT. The chain joins TRBV7-2 to TRBJ2-3; D gene uncertain. CDR3 length equals 11 residues. Germline V gene data show CDR1 as SGHTA and CDR2 as FQGNSA. Trimming removed 5 bases from V and 4 bases from J, with 4 bases in between.